Included here is one TCR beta chain sequence, with context. Its antigen is unknown. Germline CDR1 is MNHNS and CDR2 is SASEGT. Deletions cut 7 bases from V and 9 bases from J, with 10 bases between. This CDR3 comprises 11 residues. This sample was included in a study of shared clonotypes between healthy human individuals. Regarding the study as a whole: The four-donor shared clonotypes exceeded non-shared clonotypes in generation probability, with non-shared ones scoring lower. Naive subsets generally had larger estimated richness than memory subsets. The study sampled only blood, and tissue repertoires likely differ.

Replicate sorted-subset PCRs were loaded with approximately 200 ng DNA, 31,000 or so T cell genomes. Sequencing was performed with immunoSEQ multiplex PCR; in TCRdb, only in-frame clones are kept and a portion is missing. The data show some 1.5 million clones, 96% seen once. The V and J genes are TRBV6-1 and TRBJ2-1; possibly TRBD1 for D (5 bases). Material: naive CD4+ T cells sorted from blood. The subset was: CD45RA+ positively selected. This clonotype originated in a man aged 25 to 45 in good health. The CDR3 region has the DNA TGTGCCAGCAATCAGGGTGGTGAGCAGTTCTTC. Encoded protein: CASNQGGEQFF.